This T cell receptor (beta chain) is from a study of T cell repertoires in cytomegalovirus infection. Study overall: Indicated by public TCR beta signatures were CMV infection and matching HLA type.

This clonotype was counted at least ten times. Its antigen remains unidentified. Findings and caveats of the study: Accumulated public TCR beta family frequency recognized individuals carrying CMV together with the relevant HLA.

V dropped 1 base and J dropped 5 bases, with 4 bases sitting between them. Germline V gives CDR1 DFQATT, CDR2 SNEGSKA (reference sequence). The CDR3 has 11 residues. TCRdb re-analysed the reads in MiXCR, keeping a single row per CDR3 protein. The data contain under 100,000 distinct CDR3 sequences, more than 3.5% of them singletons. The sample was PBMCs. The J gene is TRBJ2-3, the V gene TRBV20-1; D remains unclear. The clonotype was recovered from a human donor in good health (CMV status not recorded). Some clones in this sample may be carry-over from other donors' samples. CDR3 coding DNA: TGCAGTGCTAGAGTTCAAGATACGCAGTATTTT. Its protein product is CSARVQDTQYF.